The rows below give T cell receptor beta chains drawn from one sample of a study of regulatory T cells in long-lasting Graves disease. TCRdb re-analysed the multiplex PCR reads in MiXCR, keeping a single row per CDR3 protein. This table has some 600,000 distinct CDR3 sequences, roughly 16% appearing once. The same sample was also used in a study of T cells in Graves' hyperthyroidism and ophthalmopathy.

This material consisted of peripheral blood mononuclear cells (PBMCs), taken at new diagnosis, from a patient treated with antithyroid drugs. The receptors were gathered from a man aged 18 to 29 with Graves disease. CDR3s include the opening cysteine and the closing phenylalanine or tryptophan. The D gene is left open where the match is weak. A row's size may be missing; if present it is once, few, many or a size class.

v_gene	abundance	j_gene	d_gene	CDR3nt	CDR3aa
TRBV6-5	many	TRBJ2-7	.	TGTGCCAGCAGTTACGGCGGGACCGTAAGCTCCTACGAGCAGTACTTC	CASSYGGTVSSYEQYF
TRBV10-3	few	TRBJ2-7	TRBD1	TGTGCCATCAGTGAGTCTTTGCCTGGGACAGGGAGCTACGAGCAGTACTTC	CAISESLPGTGSYEQYF
TRBV2	.	TRBJ2-2	TRBD2	TGTGCCAGCAGCGAGAGTAGCGGGACCGGGGAGCTGTTTTTT	CASSESSGTGELFF
TRBV7-2	many	TRBJ2-7	.	TGTGCCAGCAGCCGGGATGGGTCCAAGTACTTC	CASSRDGSKYF
TRBV12-3/TRBV12-4	many	TRBJ2-7	TRBD2	TGTGCCAGCAGGTTAGCGGGAGGGTACTACGAGCAGTACTTC	CASRLAGGYYEQYF
TRBV2	.	TRBJ1-5	TRBD1	TGTGCCAGCAGACCTAGGACAGGGTATAGCAATCAGCCCCAGCATTTT	CASRPRTGYSNQPQHF
TRBV11-3	many	TRBJ2-1	TRBD1	TGTGCCAGCAGCTTATCGGGACAGGGCTCCTACAATGAGCAGTTCTTC	CASSLSGQGSYNEQFF
TRBV4-1	many	TRBJ2-7	.	TGCGCCAGCAGCACTTCGGCAGGCTTGGCCTACGAGCAGTACTTC	CASSTSAGLAYEQYF
TRBV28	once	TRBJ2-5	.	TGTGCCAGCCCCCCCTTAGAGACCCAGTACTTC	CASPPLETQYF
TRBV7-2	many	TRBJ2-7	.	TGTGCCAGCAGCCAGGCCGCACTAGCCTACTACGAGCAGTACTTC	CASSQAALAYYEQYF
TRBV6-2/TRBV6-3	.	TRBJ1-1	.	TGTGCCAGCAGTTTTCCCCACAGGGTCCTGTACACTGAAGCTTTCTTT	CASSFPHRVLYTEAFF
TRBV6-5	.	TRBJ2-3	.	TGTGCCAGCAGTTACTTCTATTGGCAGGATACGCAGTATTTT	CASSYFYWQDTQYF
TRBV6-1	few	TRBJ2-2	TRBD1	TGTGCCAGCAGTGATCGAGACAGGGGCATCGTCGGGGAGCTGTTTTTT	CASSDRDRGIVGELFF
TRBV10-3	many	TRBJ2-1	TRBD1	TGTGCCATCAGTGCCAGGACAGGGCCGTCCTACAATGAGCAGTTCTTC	CAISARTGPSYNEQFF
TRBV20-1	many	TRBJ2-1	TRBD1	TGCAGTGCCAGGACAGGGGATTCCTACAATGAGCAGTTCTTC	CSARTGDSYNEQFF
TRBV5-4	.	TRBJ2-1	.	TGTGCCAGCAGCCCATGGGAGGGGGGCCACAATGAGCAGTTCTTC	CASSPWEGGHNEQFF
TRBV3-1	.	TRBJ2-7	TRBD1	TGTGCCAGCAGCCAACCGGGACAGGGGACCTACGAGCAGTACTTC	CASSQPGQGTYEQYF
TRBV19	.	TRBJ2-7	TRBD1	TGTGCCAGTAGTATAGGCCAGGGGGCCGGCGAGCAGTACTTC	CASSIGQGAGEQYF
TRBV12-3/TRBV12-4	many	TRBJ1-4	TRBD1	TGTGCCAGCAGTTCGATTCCCAGGACAGGGAACAATGAAAAACTGTTTTTT	CASSSIPRTGNNEKLFF
TRBV7-9	.	TRBJ2-1	.	TGTGCCAGCAGCTTAGCGGGGGGTTTCTACAATGAGCAGTTCTTC	CASSLAGGFYNEQFF
TRBV18	few	TRBJ2-1	TRBD2	TGTGCCAGCTCACCTACCCTCGGGACTAGCGCTCCGGTCGAGCAGTTCTTC	CASSPTLGTSAPVEQFF
TRBV19	.	TRBJ2-2	.	TGTGCCAGTAGTATAGGTCCCAGCACCGGGGAGCTGTTTTTT	CASSIGPSTGELFF
TRBV6-1	many	TRBJ1-1	TRBD1	TGTGCCAGCAGTGCCTGGGACAGCGGATACGCGTTT	CASSAWDSGYAF
TRBV7-9	few	TRBJ2-5	TRBD2	TGTGCCAGCAGCTGGGGACTAGCGGGTCCTCAAGAGACCCAGTACTTC	CASSWGLAGPQETQYF
TRBV2	.	TRBJ1-2	.	TGTGCCAGCAGGGGTAAACAGGGATTAGCTAACTATGGCTACACCTTC	CASRGKQGLANYGYTF
TRBV18	few	TRBJ1-6	.	TGTGCCAGCTCACCTACCGACAGTAATTCACCCCTCCACTTT	CASSPTDSNSPLHF
TRBV25-1	.	TRBJ2-3	.	TGTGCCACAAAGGAAGGCAGCACAGATACGCAGTATTTT	CATKEGSTDTQYF
TRBV9	.	TRBJ2-5	TRBD2	TGTGCCAGCAGCGTCAGCACTAGCGGGAGGTTGGAAGAGACCCAGTACTTC	CASSVSTSGRLEETQYF
TRBV2	few	TRBJ2-1	TRBD2	TGTGCCAGCAGTTTTAGCGGGATGTCAGGCAATGAGCAGTTCTTC	CASSFSGMSGNEQFF
TRBV6-1	many	TRBJ2-3	TRBD2	TGTGCCAGCAGTGCCCTAGCGGGAGGCCGCACAGATACGCAGTATTTT	CASSALAGGRTDTQYF
TRBV10-1	many	TRBJ2-3	TRBD2	TGCGCCACCAAGACTAGCGCCGTCGGTACGCAGTATTTT	CATKTSAVGTQYF
TRBV5-5	few	TRBJ2-3	.	TGTGCCAGCAGCTTACTGGGGCAGGATACGCAGTATTTT	CASSLLGQDTQYF
TRBV12-3/TRBV12-4	few	TRBJ1-2	.	TGTGCCAGCAGTTTAGGGCAGCTCTTTAACTATGGCTACACCTTC	CASSLGQLFNYGYTF
TRBV27	few	TRBJ2-1	TRBD2	TGTGCCAGCAGTCCGTCCGGACTAGCGGGAGTATACTCTGAGCAGTTCTTC	CASSPSGLAGVYSEQFF
TRBV4-2	.	TRBJ1-1	.	TGTGCCAGCAGCCAAGATAAGGGGGGGAGAGGCACTGAAGCTTTCTTT	CASSQDKGGRGTEAFF
TRBV9	.	TRBJ1-2	TRBD1	TGTGCCAGCAGTTCTTCCGGGACAGGGGTGGGCGGCTACACCTTC	CASSSSGTGVGGYTF
TRBV20-1	few	TRBJ2-4	.	TGCAGTGCTATGGACCGATCAGCCAAAAACATTCAGTACTTC	CSAMDRSAKNIQYF